A selection of T cell receptor beta chains follows, all from one sample in a study of T-cell reconstitution after alpha-beta-depleted transplantation in children. TCRdb reanalysed the PCR reads using MiXCR and keeps one entry per CDR3 protein. The sample has hundreds of thousands of distinct CDR3 sequences, approximately 10% seen once. The sample in question was PBMCs from the stem cell graft donor, obtained from the stem cell graft. Receptors were obtained from a human donor who donated a stem cell graft to a child with acute myeloid leukemia. Both conserved end residues are part of each CDR3.

TRBJ2-1,TRBV27,CASSIEKTRGRYNEQFF
TRBJ2-6,TRBV29-1,CSVDGPSSGANVLTF
TRBJ1-2,TRBV4-2,CASSLFLQDGGGYTF
TRBJ2-3,TRBV10-3,CAIRDLAGGDTDTQYF
TRBJ1-3,TRBV15,CATSSGGSGNTIYF
TRBJ2-3,TRBV6-2/TRBV6-3,CASSYLTRDTQYF
TRBJ1-2,TRBV4-2,CASSQEDSYGYTF
TRBJ2-5,TRBV5-1,CASSPAGGLLETQYF
TRBJ2-3,TRBV10-3,CAISDGRLAGGTDTQYF
TRBJ2-2,TRBV5-1,CASGGSGTAGELFF
TRBJ1-3,TRBV7-6,CASSTNPGSGNTIYF
TRBJ2-3,TRBV7-2,CASSLRTSGVSTDTQYF